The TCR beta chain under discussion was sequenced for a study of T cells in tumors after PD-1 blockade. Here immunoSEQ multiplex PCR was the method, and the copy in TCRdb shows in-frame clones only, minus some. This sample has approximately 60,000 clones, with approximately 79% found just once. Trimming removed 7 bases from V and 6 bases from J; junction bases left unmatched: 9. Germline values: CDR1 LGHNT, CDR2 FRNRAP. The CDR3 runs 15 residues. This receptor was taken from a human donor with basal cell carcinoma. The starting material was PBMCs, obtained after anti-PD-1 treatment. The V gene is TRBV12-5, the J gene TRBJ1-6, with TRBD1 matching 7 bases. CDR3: CASAGDRALNSPLHF. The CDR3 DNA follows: TGTGCTAGTGCCGGTGACAGGGCGCTTAATTCACCCCTCCACTTT. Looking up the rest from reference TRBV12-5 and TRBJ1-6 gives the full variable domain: DARVTQTPRHKVTEMGQEVTMRCQPILGHNTVFWYRQTMMQGLELLAYFRNRAPLDDSGMPKDRFSAEMPDATLATLKIQPSEPRDSAVYFCASAGDRALNSPLHFGNGTRLTVT.